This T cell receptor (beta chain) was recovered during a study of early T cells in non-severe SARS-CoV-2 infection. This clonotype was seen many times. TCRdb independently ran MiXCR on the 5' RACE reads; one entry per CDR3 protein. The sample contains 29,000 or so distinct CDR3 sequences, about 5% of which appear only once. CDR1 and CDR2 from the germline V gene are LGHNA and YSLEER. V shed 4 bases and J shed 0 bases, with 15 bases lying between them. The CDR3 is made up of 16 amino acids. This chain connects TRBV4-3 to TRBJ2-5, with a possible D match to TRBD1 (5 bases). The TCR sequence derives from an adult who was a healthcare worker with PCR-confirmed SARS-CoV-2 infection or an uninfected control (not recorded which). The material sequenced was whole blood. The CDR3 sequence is CASSRTGHPNQETQYF. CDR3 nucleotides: TGCGCCAGCAGCCGCACTGGACATCCAAACCAAGAGACCCAGTACTTC.